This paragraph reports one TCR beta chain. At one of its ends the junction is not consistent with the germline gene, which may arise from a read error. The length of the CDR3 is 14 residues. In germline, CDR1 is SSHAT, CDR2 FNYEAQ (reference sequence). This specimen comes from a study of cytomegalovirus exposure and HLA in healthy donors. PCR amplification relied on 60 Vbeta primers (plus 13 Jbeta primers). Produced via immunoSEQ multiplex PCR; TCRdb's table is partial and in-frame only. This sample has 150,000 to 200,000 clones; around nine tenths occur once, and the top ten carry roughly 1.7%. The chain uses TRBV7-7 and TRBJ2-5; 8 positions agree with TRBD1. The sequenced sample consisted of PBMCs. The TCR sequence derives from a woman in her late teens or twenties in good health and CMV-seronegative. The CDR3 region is CASSLPTGGETQYF. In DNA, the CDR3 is TGTGCTAGCAGCTTACCCACAGGGGGTGAGACCCAGTACTTC.